This paragraph reports one T cell receptor beta chain. The target antigen is unknown. Possible read error: a much larger clone is one base away. Here the CDR3 omits its conserved ending phenylalanine or tryptophan, so a read error is the likely source. The CDR3 sequence is 11 residues long. In germline, CDR1 is MNHNS, CDR2 SASEGT. V was trimmed by 5 bases and J by 7 bases, leaving 8 bases between them. The record originates from a study of breast tumors, draining lymph nodes, adjacent tissues. Study findings and constraints: Tumor repertoires ranked between lymph nodes and nontumor tissue in diversity, with V and J gene preferences. Most tumor T cells seemingly derive from lymph node, then expand in tumor.

Axillary draining lymph nodes of breast cancer patients supplied the node samples. TCRdb independently ran MiXCR on the multiplex PCR reads; one entry per CDR3 protein. The table includes about 130,000 distinct CDR3 sequences, roughly 20% detected once. Specimen: axillary lymph node tissue. V is TRBV6-1 and J is TRBJ1-2, with a weak D call TRBD1 (6 bases). This clonotype originated in a female donor with breast cancer. Some clones in this sample may be carry-over from other donors' samples. CDR3 sequence (DNA): TGTGCCAGCAGTACAGGGTTTGGCTACACCTCC. This encodes CASSTGFGYTS.